The clone carrying this T cell receptor beta chain showed up many times. The antigen remains unidentified. TCRdb reprocessed the 5' RACE reads with MiXCR, giving one entry per CDR3 protein. The sample lists roughly 180,000 distinct CDR3 sequences, just over 9.5% occurring once. The record originates from a study of CD8 T cells in ankylosing spondylitis. Notes on the study in general: Clones linked to disease were reported to show significant enrichment in matched ankylosing spondylitis synovial fluid. In ankylosing spondylitis blood, a motif of eight highly homologous TCR beta variants appeared characteristic. Reactive arthritis synovial fluid and blood previously showed some of these motif variants.

V was pared by 3 bases and J by 0 bases, with 11 bases between. CDR1 LGHDT and CDR2 YNNKEL come from the germline V gene (reference sequence). This CDR3 contains 15 residues. The origin of this receptor is a female donor with ankylosing spondylitis or in good health (not recorded which). This sequence joins TRBV3-1 and TRBJ1-1; no definite D call. Sequencing was done on a sample of blood, either unsorted or a sorted T cell fraction (not recorded which). The CDR3 DNA is TGTGCCAGCAGCCATGGACTAGTCATGAACACTGAAGCTTTCTTT. The encoded protein is CASSHGLVMNTEAFF.